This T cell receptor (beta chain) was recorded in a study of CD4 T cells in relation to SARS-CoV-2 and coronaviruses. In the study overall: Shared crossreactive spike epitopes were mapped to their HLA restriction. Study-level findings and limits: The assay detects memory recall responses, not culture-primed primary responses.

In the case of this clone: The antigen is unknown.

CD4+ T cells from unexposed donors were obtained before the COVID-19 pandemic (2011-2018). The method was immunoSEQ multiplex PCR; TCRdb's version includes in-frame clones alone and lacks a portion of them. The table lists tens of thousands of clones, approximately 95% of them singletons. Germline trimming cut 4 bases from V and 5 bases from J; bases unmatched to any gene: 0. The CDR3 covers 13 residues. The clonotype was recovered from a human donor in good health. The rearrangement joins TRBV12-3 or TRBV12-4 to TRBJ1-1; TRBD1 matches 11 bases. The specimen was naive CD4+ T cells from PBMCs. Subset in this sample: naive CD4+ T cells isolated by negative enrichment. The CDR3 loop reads CASSWDRGTEAFF. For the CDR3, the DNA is TGTGCCAGCAGTTGGGACAGGGGGACTGAAGCTTTCTTT.